The rows below give T cell receptor beta chains drawn from one sample of a study of cytomegalovirus exposure and HLA in healthy donors. Sequencing was performed with immunoSEQ multiplex PCR; in TCRdb, only in-frame clones are kept and a portion is missing. The sample shows some 150,000 clones, 85% to 90% of them seen only once. The sample comprised PBMCs. Every receptor here comes from a young woman in good health and CMV-seropositive. Both conserved end residues are part of each CDR3. D genes are given only for firm matches. Size is omitted from some rows. Given values are once, few, many or a class for expanded clones.

D,size,V,J,DNA,CDR3
TRBD2,.,TRBV4-2,TRBJ2-3,TGTGCCAGCAGCCAAGAGTGGGGGGGGGATACGCAGTATTTT,CASSQEWGGDTQYF
.,few,TRBV19,TRBJ1-6,TGTGCCAGTAGTATAGGGGGCTCACCCCTCCACTTT,CASSIGGSPLHF
TRBD2,.,TRBV4-1,TRBJ2-3,TGCGCCAGCAGCCAAGAAAGGGGACTAGCGGGCCCAGATACGCAGTATTTT,CASSQERGLAGPDTQYF
.,.,TRBV27,TRBJ2-1,TGTGCCAGCAGTTTCGGAGGCCTGAATGAGCAGTTCTTC,CASSFGGLNEQFF
TRBD2,.,TRBV5-1,TRBJ2-7,TGCGCCAGCAGCTTGGTGCCCGGACTAGCGGGAGACGAGCAGTACTTC,CASSLVPGLAGDEQYF
TRBD1,.,TRBV27,TRBJ1-5,TGTGCCAGCAGCCTCGGGACAGGGATAAATCAGCCCCAGCATTTT,CASSLGTGINQPQHF
.,.,TRBV11-2,TRBJ2-7,TGTGCCAGCAGCTACCCACTCGGAGGGGCCGAGCAGTACTTC,CASSYPLGGAEQYF
TRBD1,.,TRBV2,TRBJ1-2,TGTGCTCAGCCTGGGGACAGCAGCGGCTACACCTTC,CAQPGDSSGYTF
.,.,TRBV4-1,TRBJ2-7,TGCGCCAGCAGGCTCACAGGGCTCTCCTACGAGCAGTACTTC,CASRLTGLSYEQYF
.,.,TRBV4-1,TRBJ2-1,TGCGCCAGCAGCCAAGATCCCTCTTACAATGAGCAGTTCTTC,CASSQDPSYNEQFF
TRBD1,.,TRBV7-2,TRBJ2-7,TGTGCCAGCAGCCTTCAGGGGGTAAAACCCTACGAGCAGTACTTC,CASSLQGVKPYEQYF
TRBD1,.,TRBV13,TRBJ1-2,TGTGCCAGCAGCGGACAGGGAAACTATGGCTACACCTTC,CASSGQGNYGYTF
TRBD1,.,TRBV7-9,TRBJ2-1,TGTGCCAGCAGCTTACCCTGGGACAGGGCTCACAATGAGCAGTTCTTC,CASSLPWDRAHNEQFF
.,.,TRBV6-6,TRBJ2-3,TGTGCCAGCAGTTATCGGGACAAAACAGATACGCAGTATTTT,CASSYRDKTDTQYF
.,once,TRBV5-1,TRBJ2-2,TGCGCCAGCAGCGTCTCGTATAACACCGGGGAGCTGTTTTTT,CASSVSYNTGELFF
TRBD2,.,TRBV7-2,TRBJ2-3,TGTGCCAGCAGCCGAATTAAAAATCCAGCGGGGGGGTCGGCAGATACGCAGTATTTT,CASSRIKNPAGGSADTQYF
.,.,TRBV27,TRBJ1-1,TGTGCCAGCAGTTTATACCCCCACAGGATAGATGACACTGAAGCTTTCTTT,CASSLYPHRIDDTEAFF